This paragraph covers one T cell receptor beta chain sequence. This clonotype was found many times. It has no known antigen specificity. Qualities for individual bases were not recorded, and no much larger clone is one base off. CDR1 and CDR2, looked up from the germline V gene, are SGHVS and FNYEAQ. The CDR3 sequence holds 19 residues, the cysteine and phenylalanine included. Of the read, only the CDR3 DNA is kept; its 57 bases are in frame from base 1. V loses 7 bases at its end and J loses 2 bases; junction bases beyond the gene matches: 18. These data come from a study of T cell repertoires in cytomegalovirus infection (dated by TCRdb to between 2019 and 2020). For the wider study: Donor HLA type was relevant to the analysis, as public TCR beta signatures indicated carriage of CMV infection together with the matching HLA type.

Sequencing used an Illumina HiSeq 1500. TCRdb reprocessed the public reads (quality trimming at Q25 with fastp, clone calling with MiXCR) and kept in-frame beta chains. One record per CDR3 amino acid sequence lists the most common genes and DNA. This sample comprises about 240,000 distinct CDR3 sequences, 6% to 8% of them detected only once. The leading ten clones occupy around 6.9% of the sample. Results the study describes overall, beyond this receptor: In both this cohort and an independent roughly 400-donor cohort, the cumulative frequency of public TCR beta family members distinguished carriers of CMV infection plus the relevant HLA type. The ex vivo response was dominated by HLA-C-restricted CMV-specific TCR beta clonotypes, and the single most frequent clonotype in two of eight donors was supplied by these HLA-C-restricted clonotypes.

Rearrangement joined TRBV7-6 to TRBJ2-3, and 10 bases in between align with TRBD2. The TCR comes from a human donor in good health (CMV status not recorded). Some clones in this sample may be carry-over from other donors' samples. Sample: PBMCs. The CDR3 in this case is CASTLGSGGAEWNTDTQYF. In nucleotide form, the sequence is TGTGCCAGCACCCTGGGGAGCGGGGGGGCCGAGTGGAACACAGATACGCAGTATTTT.